The 14 T cell receptor beta chains reported below all come from one sample, sequenced in a study of T cells after yellow fever vaccination. TCRdb recomputed calls from the 5' RACE reads with MiXCR, one row per CDR3 protein. The profile shows roughly 170,000 distinct CDR3 sequences, about a tenth of them singletons. The input for sequencing was CD8+ T cells sorted from PBMCs, taken 45 days after the yellow fever booster vaccination. These receptors all stem from a young man who received the YFV17D yellow fever vaccine.

This clonotype was seen a handful of times. CDR3 bases: TGTGCCAGCAGTGAATGGGGTCAGGGTAGCACAGATACGCAGTATTTT. This codes for CASSEWGQGSTDTQYF. This chain uses TRBV6-1 with TRBJ2-3; D perhaps matches TRBD1 (5 bases). V was pared by 2 bases and J by 0 bases, with 12 bases between. CDR3 length: 16 residues. Germline CDR1 reads MNHNS; CDR2 reads SASEGT.

J is TRBJ2-7 and V is TRBV18, with D perhaps TRBD1 (6 bases). V lost 4 bases and J lost 3, with 13 bases in between. The germline V gene has CDR1 KGHSH and CDR2 LQKENI. This CDR3 is built from 14 residues. CDR3 loop: CASSQTGTNYEQYV. The CDR3 DNA sequence: TGTGCCAGCTCACAAACCGGGACAAACTACGAGCAGTACGTC.

This clonotype was found a few times. V gene TRBV27 combines with J gene TRBJ1-2; 9 bases agree with TRBD1. The CDR3 runs 16 residues. V shed 3 bases and J 5 bases; nucleotides not matched to a gene: 10. Per the germline V gene, CDR1 is MNHEY and CDR2 is SMNVEV (reference sequence). The CDR3 nucleotides read TGTGCCAGCAGTTTTGGTCCGGGACAGGGTTGGTATGGCTACACCTTC. This translates into CASSFGPGQGWYGYTF.

V is TRBV11-2 and J is TRBJ2-3, with TRBD2 matching 11 bases. Germline CDR1 and CDR2: SGHAT and FQNNGV. CDR3 length: 19 amino acids. V gave up 2 bases and J gave up 6 bases; unmatched junction bases: 16. The CDR3 sequence: CASSLFVGVAGGPKDTQYF. The CDR3 nucleotides are TGTGCCAGCAGCTTATTTGTAGGGGTAGCGGGGGGGCCTAAGGATACGCAGTATTTT.

The chain carries TRBV7-6 and TRBJ1-1; possible D gene TRBD1, 6 bases. From germline, CDR1 is SGHVS and CDR2 FNYEAQ. The CDR3 sequence is 15 residues long. V was shortened by 7 bases and J by 3 bases, with 18 bases between the two germline ends. The CDR3 region is CASTIRVGGDTEAFF. In DNA form, the CDR3 reads TGTGCCAGCACCATTAGGGTAGGGGGGGACACTGAAGCTTTCTTT.

Ten or more counts support this clonotype. V gene TRBV11-2 combines with J gene TRBJ2-5; 8 bases map to TRBD1. Looked up from germline, CDR1 is SGHAT and CDR2 is FQNNGV. V lost 0 bases and J lost 3; bases outside the gene matches: 6. The length of the CDR3 is 16 residues. CDR3 nucleotides: TGTGCCAGCAGCTTAGATGGCAGGGGGCGGGAAGAGACCCAGTACTTC. Translation gives CASSLDGRGREETQYF.

This sequence joins TRBV29-1 and TRBJ1-2; D perhaps matches TRBD1 (6 bases). Germline values: CDR1 SQVTM, CDR2 ANQGSEA. The CDR3 is 14 amino acids. With 4 bases removed from V and 2 bases from J, the gap between germline ends came to 14 bases. This CDR3 is CSVVFPGANYGYTF. The CDR3 region has the DNA TGCAGCGTTGTCTTCCCGGGGGCCAACTATGGCTACACCTTC.

This clonotype has only a few counts. V gene TRBV27 combines with J gene TRBJ1-1, with D hard to call. The CDR3 spans 14 residues. The V and J ends lost 2 bases and 5 bases respectively, with 12 bases between them. Germline V gene sequence: CDR1 MNHEY, CDR2 SMNVEV (reference sequence). The CDR3 nucleotides are TGTGCCAGCAGTTTAGTGGGAGGACGAACTGAAGCTTTCTTT. Translation: CASSLVGGRTEAFF.

This clonotype was found a few times. The chain combines TRBV6-6 with TRBJ1-3; perhaps TRBD1 as D (5 bases). CDR3 length equals 14 residues. Per the germline V gene, CDR1 is MNHNY and CDR2 is SVGAGI (reference sequence). The V end was cut by 9 bases, the J end by 4 bases, with 16 bases between. The CDR3 nucleotides read TGTGCCAGTCGGAAACTAGGGGAGGGAAACACCATATATTTT. Protein sequence: CASRKLGEGNTIYF.

In this sample, this clonotype turned up a few times. This chain connects TRBV10-3 to TRBJ2-7, with D tentatively TRBD1 or TRBD2 (5 bases each). Germline V gives CDR1 ENHRY, CDR2 SYGVKD. The CDR3 sequence is 12 residues long. Trimming took off 4 bases at V and 6 bases at J, with 10 bases between the two ends. The CDR3, as DNA: TGTGCCATCAGTGCTGGGGGTTCCGAGCAGTACGTC. Translating gives CAISAGGSEQYV.

This clonotype was seen more than once but under ten times. This chain links TRBV7-8 with TRBJ2-1, with D hard to call. The CDR3 is 13 residues long. CDR1 and CDR2 from the germline V gene are SGHVS and FQNEAQ. V was pared by 11 bases and J by 0 bases, with 11 bases between. Written as DNA, the CDR3 is TGTGCCTTAGGGAAATTCTCCTACAATGAGCAGTTCTTC. This codes for CALGKFSYNEQFF.

This clonotype appeared a few times. This chain connects TRBV15 to TRBJ2-5; 8 bases align to TRBD1. Germline CDR1 LNHNV, CDR2 YYDKDF (reference sequence). The CDR3 runs to 16 residues. The ends lost 4 bases at V and 5 bases at J; junction bases unmatched: 12. CDR3 in DNA: TGTGCCACCAGCACACTTTCACAGGGGGGATTCGAGACCCAGTACTTC. Protein: CATSTLSQGGFETQYF.

This clonotype has at least ten counts. The J gene is TRBJ2-1, the V gene TRBV5-4; D is possibly TRBD2 (6 bases). CDR1 SGHNT and CDR2 YYREEE come from the germline V gene (reference sequence). The V gene lost 3 bases and the J gene lost 9 bases, with 10 bases spanning the gap. The CDR3 length is 12 residues. CDR3 amino acids: CASSWGLGEQFF. The CDR3 bases are TGTGCCAGCAGCTGGGGACTTGGTGAGCAGTTCTTC.

This clonotype was counted ten times or more. This sequence joins TRBV4-1 and TRBJ2-3; no definite D call. The V gene's germline CDR1 is MGHRA and CDR2 YSYEKL. V dropped 1 base and J dropped 5 bases, with 4 bases sitting between them. The CDR3 is made up of 12 amino acids. The CDR3 DNA follows: TGCGCCAGCAGCCAAGCGGGAGATACGCAGTATTTT. Protein product: CASSQAGDTQYF.